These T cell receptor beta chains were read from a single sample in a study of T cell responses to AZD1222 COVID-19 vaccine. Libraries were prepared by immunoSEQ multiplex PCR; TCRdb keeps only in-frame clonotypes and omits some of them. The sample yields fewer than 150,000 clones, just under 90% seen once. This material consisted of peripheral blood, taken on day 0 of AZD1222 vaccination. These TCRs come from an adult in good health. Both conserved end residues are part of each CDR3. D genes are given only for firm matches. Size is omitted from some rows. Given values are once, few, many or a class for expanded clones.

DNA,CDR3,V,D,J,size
TGCGCCAGCAGCCAAGAATACCCCCCAAAGACTTTCTTT,CASSQEYPPKTFF,TRBV4-1,-,TRBJ1-1,-
TGCGCCAGCAGCCTCACTAGCCCCTACAATGAGCAGTTCTTC,CASSLTSPYNEQFF,TRBV5-1,-,TRBJ2-1,-
TGTGCCAGCAGTTTAACCAGAGACACCGGGGAGCTGTTTTTT,CASSLTRDTGELFF,TRBV27,-,TRBJ2-2,-
TGTGCCAGCACGAGGCAGACCTATGGCTACACCTTC,CASTRQTYGYTF,TRBV6-5,-,TRBJ1-2,-
TGTGCCAGCAGTTCAGTTTCGCGCAATCAGCCCCAGCATTTT,CASSSVSRNQPQHF,TRBV28,-,TRBJ1-5,once
TGTGCCAGCAGCTACGGACAGCCTGGAAACACCATATATTTT,CASSYGQPGNTIYF,TRBV7-9,-,TRBJ1-3,-
TGTGCCAGCAGCCCGGGACGGAGGGATAATTCACCCCTCCACTTT,CASSPGRRDNSPLHF,TRBV3-1/TRBV3-2,-,TRBJ1-6,few
TGTGCCAGCAGTCCGCCGACAGCAATGACCGGGGAGCTGTTTTTT,CASSPPTAMTGELFF,TRBV28,-,TRBJ2-2,-
TGTGCCAGCAGCGAAACGAACACTGAAGCTTTCTTT,CASSETNTEAFF,TRBV7-9,-,TRBJ1-1,-
TGCAGCGTTGCGGGACTAGCGGGGCAAACCTCCTACAATGAGCAGTTCTTC,CSVAGLAGQTSYNEQFF,TRBV29-1,TRBD2,TRBJ2-1,-
TGTGCCAGCAGTGTGGGGCTGGATACGCAGTATTTT,CASSVGLDTQYF,TRBV2,-,TRBJ2-3,-
TGTGCCAGTAGTATAATGGCAGGGTCCTACGAGCAGTACTTC,CASSIMAGSYEQYF,TRBV19,-,TRBJ2-7,-
TGTGCCATCAGTGAGTCGATCGTTAGGGGGCGAAATGAAGCTTTCTTT,CAISESIVRGRNEAFF,TRBV10-3,TRBD1,TRBJ1-1,-
TGTGCCAGCAGCAAAGGACGGGGACAAGAGACCCAGTACTTC,CASSKGRGQETQYF,TRBV21-1,-,TRBJ2-5,once
TGTGCCAGCAGTCGCGAACAGGGCCCCTACGAGCAGTACTTC,CASSREQGPYEQYF,TRBV6-5,-,TRBJ2-7,-
TGTGCCAGCCAACTGACAGCTTCAGATACGCAGTATTTT,CASQLTASDTQYF,TRBV2,-,TRBJ2-3,few
TGTGCCACCAGCAGAGATCTTGGCGGGGGAAATGAAAAACTGTTTTTT,CATSRDLGGGNEKLFF,TRBV15,-,TRBJ1-4,-
TGTGCCAGCACCCTTTCATTCGGAGGGGAGCTGTTTTTT,CASTLSFGGELFF,TRBV12-3/TRBV12-4,-,TRBJ2-2,-
TGTGCCAGCAGCCAAGTTAGGTTGAATTCACCCCTCCACTTT,CASSQVRLNSPLHF,TRBV3-1/TRBV3-2,-,TRBJ1-6,-
TGTGCCAGCAGCCAGACCGGGGGTGGGAATTCACCCCTCCACTTT,CASSQTGGGNSPLHF,TRBV7-9,-,TRBJ1-6,-
TGTGCCAGCAGTGAATTTCGGGGGGGAAACTCCTATAATTCACCCCTCCACTTT,CASSEFRGGNSYNSPLHF,TRBV2,-,TRBJ1-6,-
TGCGCCAGCAGCTACAATCAACAGGGGGGGCAGTACTTC,CASSYNQQGGQYF,TRBV5-1,TRBD1,TRBJ2-7,-
TGTGCCACCCAGTCGAAGGGCAGCTACGAGCAGTACTTC,CATQSKGSYEQYF,TRBV2,-,TRBJ2-7,-
TGTGCCAGCAGCTTAGAGGCGGCCAGCGTGGGGGCCGGGGAGCTGTTTTTT,CASSLEAASVGAGELFF,TRBV11-3,-,TRBJ2-2,once
TGTGCCAGCAGCCGCCCGGGACAGGGGGTCGGGAACACTGAAGCTTTCTTT,CASSRPGQGVGNTEAFF,TRBV3-1/TRBV3-2,TRBD1,TRBJ1-1,-
TGTGCCAGCAGTTACTCGGGCGGGAGCGAGGGCTACGAGCAGTACTTC,CASSYSGGSEGYEQYF,TRBV6-5,TRBD2,TRBJ2-7,-
TGTGCCAGCAGATGGGGGTCAAGGAGCAATCAGCCCCAGCATTTT,CASRWGSRSNQPQHF,TRBV6-5,-,TRBJ1-5,-
TGTGCCAGTAGTATGACAGGGTTCACCTACGAGCAGTACTTC,CASSMTGFTYEQYF,TRBV19,TRBD1,TRBJ2-7,-
TGTGCCGCCCAGGGAGGGAGAAACACCGGGGAGCTGTTTTTT,CAAQGGRNTGELFF,TRBV10-3,TRBD2,TRBJ2-2,-
TGTGCCAGTCGAGAGCAAGTTAGCAATCAGCCCCAGCATTTT,CASREQVSNQPQHF,TRBV19,-,TRBJ1-5,-
TGTGCCAGTAGTCTCGACAGGGGGCCGGGAAACACCATATATTTT,CASSLDRGPGNTIYF,TRBV19,TRBD1,TRBJ1-3,-
TGTGCCAGCAGTTTACAGGGTACTGAAGCTTTCTTT,CASSLQGTEAFF,TRBV12-3/TRBV12-4,-,TRBJ1-1,-
TGCGCCAGCAGCTACAGGGCCTATAATTCACCCCTCCACTTT,CASSYRAYNSPLHF,TRBV5-1,-,TRBJ1-6,once
TGTGCCAGCAGCTTGGACCCGAGTTCGGCTTTCTTT,CASSLDPSSAFF,TRBV5-6,-,TRBJ1-1,-
TGCGCCAGCAGCGTGGACAGGGGGCAAGATGGCTACACCTTC,CASSVDRGQDGYTF,TRBV5-1,TRBD1,TRBJ1-2,-
TGCGCCAGCAGCCCAGACGGGGGCGTTAATTATCAGCCCCAGCATTTT,CASSPDGGVNYQPQHF,TRBV5-1,-,TRBJ1-5,-
TGTGCCAGCAGCCACGCGACAGGGGTTCTATCCTATGGCTACACCTTC,CASSHATGVLSYGYTF,TRBV7-9,TRBD1,TRBJ1-2,-
TGTGCCTGGAGCCCGGACTGGAAGAGGTCACAAGAGACCCAGTACTTC,CAWSPDWKRSQETQYF,TRBV30,-,TRBJ2-5,-
TGTGCCAGCTCACGCGTAAGACAGGCGGGCCCTGAAGCTTTCTTT,CASSRVRQAGPEAFF,TRBV18,-,TRBJ1-1,once
TGTGCCAGCAGCCAAGTGAATATCTATGAGCAGTTCTTC,CASSQVNIYEQFF,TRBV3-1/TRBV3-2,-,TRBJ2-1,-
TGTGCCAGCAGGGGTGGACAGGGGAGCTCCTACGAGCAGTACTTC,CASRGGQGSSYEQYF,TRBV6-5,TRBD1,TRBJ2-7,-
TGTGCCAGCAGGGGGTCTTTGGGGTCCAAGGGAGCAACTAATGAAAAACTGTTTTTT,CASRGSLGSKGATNEKLFF,TRBV11-2,-,TRBJ1-4,-
TGTGCCAGCAGTTTACCCCATCCCGCTTACGAGCAGTACTTC,CASSLPHPAYEQYF,TRBV28,-,TRBJ2-7,-
TGTGCCAGCAGCTTAGTTGCAGGTCTTAATTCACCCCTCCACTTT,CASSLVAGLNSPLHF,TRBV7-9,-,TRBJ1-6,-
TGTGCCACCATGCGATGGGGGGAGGTGAGCTCCGGGGAGCTGTTTTTT,CATMRWGEVSSGELFF,TRBV19,-,TRBJ2-2,-
TGTGCCATCAGTGAGCTCAAGGGAGGGAACTATGGCTACACCTTC,CAISELKGGNYGYTF,TRBV10-3,-,TRBJ1-2,once
TGTGCCAGCACAAAAGGACAGGGTGTCATGAACACTGAAGCTTTCTTT,CASTKGQGVMNTEAFF,TRBV2,TRBD1,TRBJ1-1,-
TGTGCCAGCAGTACAAACACTGGCGAGCAGTACTTC,CASSTNTGEQYF,TRBV3-1/TRBV3-2,-,TRBJ2-7,-